This T cell receptor beta chain is drawn from a study of T cell changes during pregnancy in multiple sclerosis. The CDR3 covers 13 residues. The ends were cut back, 10 bases at V and 6 bases at J, with 15 bases in the middle. CDR1 and CDR2 (germline): MNHEY, SMNVEV (reference sequence). Profiled with immunoSEQ multiplex PCR; TCRdb holds only in-frame clones, not every one. The sample includes over 70,000 clones, approximately 90% of them seen just once. This TCR came from a female donor in good health, enrolled as a control in a pregnancy study. The V call is TRBV27, the J call TRBJ2-2, with a tentative D call TRBD2 (6 bases). Sequenced here: peripheral blood, sampled in the first trimester of pregnancy. The CDR3 DNA reads TGTGCCAATTCACTAGCTAACCCCGGGGAGCTGTTTTTT. Translating gives CANSLANPGELFF.